The TCR beta chain under discussion was sequenced for a study of blood T cell repertoires in COVID-19. Study background: PBMCs, B-cell-depleted T cells, or T cells provided the cDNA or gDNA that made up the material.

The Seattle patients joined while their infection was active and were tracked longitudinally afterward. Germline trimming cut 5 bases from V and 6 bases from J; bases unmatched to any gene: 11. Germline V lookup: CDR1 SQVTM, CDR2 ANQGSEA. This CDR3 comprises 15 residues. Authors' processing steps: Amplification from reference gene primers served as the basis for estimated nucleated cell counts. The assay was immunoSEQ multiplex PCR, and TCRdb's table has in-frame clones only and misses some. The V and J calls and clone size are taken from that table; D and trimming were inferred from the DNA. Here the sample spans fewer than 350,000 clones, approximately 86% being singletons.

The sample comprised peripheral blood. This receptor was taken from a man younger than 45 with COVID-19, enrolled during active disease. The chain is built from TRBV29-1 and TRBJ2-1; 9 bases are a match to TRBD1. The CDR3, as DNA: TGCAGCGTTAACCAACCGGGACAGGGACTCAATGAGCAGTTCTTC. Its protein is CSVNQPGQGLNEQFF.